Listed here are 17 T cell receptor beta chains from one sample, sequenced in a study of T cells expressing NK-cell markers. Reprocessing the 5' RACE reads, TCRdb reports a single entry for every CDR3 protein and omits DNA. Across roughly 350,000 distinct CDR3 sequences, the top ten clones capture around 5% of the sample. The material sequenced was blood T cells: a sorted CD56 or NKG2C T cell subset, CD4+ or CD8+ T cells, or bulk PBMC T cells (not recorded which). The receptors stem from a man aged 18-75 years in good health.

This chain joins TRBV7-2 and TRBJ2-1; the D call from TCRdb, TRBD1, cannot be confirmed without DNA. The CDR3 is made up of 14 amino acids. CDR1 SGHTA and CDR2 FQGNSA come from the germline V gene. The CDR3 loop is CASNPGQLFHEQFF.

This chain uses TRBV18 with TRBJ2-1; TCRdb gives TRBD1 as the D gene, but with no DNA this cannot be confirmed. CDR1 is KGHSH and CDR2 is LQKENI in the germline V gene. This CDR3 is 15 amino acids long. CDR3 sequence: CASSPILDRYNEQFF.

The rearrangement uses TRBV7-2 and TRBJ1-6; the D call from TCRdb, TRBD1, cannot be confirmed without DNA. Germline V CDR1 and CDR2: SGHTA, FQGNSA. This CDR3 has 16 amino acids. The CDR3 protein is CASSFRGGQANSPLHF.

This rearrangement joins TRBV7-9 to TRBJ2-7. Germline assignment: CDR1 SEHNR and CDR2 FQNEAQ (reference sequence). The CDR3 is made up of 11 amino acids. The CDR3 region is CASSPVGEQYF.

The chain is built from TRBV20-1 and TRBJ2-2; TCRdb picks TRBD1, but there is no DNA to check that call. This CDR3 comprises 14 residues. Germline V gene data show CDR1 as DFQATT and CDR2 as SNEGSKA (reference sequence). CDR3: CSACDRAPEGELFF.

The J gene is TRBJ2-1, the V gene TRBV23-1. TRBV23-1 is designated an ORF whose function remains uncertain. This CDR3 contains 16 residues. CDR3 protein: CASSHQDLSSYNEQFF.

The rearrangement links TRBV2 to TRBJ2-5. The CDR3 sequence is 15 residues long. Germline V gives CDR1 SNHLY, CDR2 FYNNEI. The CDR3 region is CASSDLTEYQETQYF.

The V gene is TRBV7-2, the J gene TRBJ2-3; with no DNA, the TCRdb D assignment of TRBD1 cannot be verified. The CDR3 consists of 13 residues. Germline-derived CDR1 and CDR2 are SGHTA and FQGNSA. The CDR3 loop is CASSLKTQGTQYF. The variable domain in full, completed from reference TRBV7-2 and TRBJ2-3, reads GAGVSQSPSNKVTEKGKDVELRCDPISGHTALYWYRQSLGQGLEFLIYFQGNSAPDKSGLPSDRFSAERTGGSVSTLTIQRTQQEDSAVYLCASSLKTQGTQYFGPGTRLTVL.

J is TRBJ2-2 and V is TRBV11-1; without DNA, the TCRdb call of TRBD1 cannot be checked. This CDR3 contains 18 residues. Germline loops: CDR1 SGHAT, CDR2 FQDESV (reference sequence). This chain's CDR3 is CASSPGQVLFANTGELFF.

This sequence joins TRBV2 and TRBJ1-3. Germline assignment: CDR1 SNHLY and CDR2 FYNNEI. The CDR3 covers 11 residues. The CDR3 protein is CASRGGNTIYF.

This chain connects TRBV3-1 to TRBJ2-1; TCRdb returns TRBD2, unconfirmable since there is no DNA. The CDR3 is 14 residues long. Germline lookup yields CDR1 LGHDT and CDR2 YNNKEL (reference sequence). CDR3: CASTRTSGGNKQFF.

The chain has TRBV6-1 and TRBJ2-2. Germline V CDR1 and CDR2: MNHNS, SASEGT. The CDR3 spans 15 residues. The CDR3 is CASSDPELVPGELFF.

The rearrangement joins TRBV5-5 to TRBJ2-1; with no DNA, the TCRdb D assignment of TRBD2 cannot be verified. The germline gives CDR1 SGHKS, CDR2 YYEKEE (reference sequence). This CDR3 comprises 14 residues. The CDR3 loop is CASTLAGISSEQFF.

V usage is TRBV5-1 and J usage is TRBJ1-3; TCRdb reports TRBD1, a call that lacks DNA to check it against. There are 16 residues in the CDR3. The germline V gene encodes CDR1 SGHRS and CDR2 YFSETQ. This CDR3 reads CASRNKRIGRGNTIYF.

The chain combines TRBV18 with TRBJ2-7. The CDR3 length is 15 residues. The germline CDR1 and CDR2 sequences are KGHSH and LQKENI. CDR3 amino acids: CASSPPVGQNYEQYF.

This chain links TRBV5-6 with TRBJ2-7; TCRdb's D call of TRBD2 is untestable without DNA. CDR1 is SGHDT, CDR2 YYEEEE, per germline. The CDR3 spans 15 residues. The CDR3 sequence: CASSGSPFPSYEQYF.

This chain uses TRBV15 with TRBJ2-5; the D gene TCRdb calls, TRBD1, cannot be checked with no DNA. Germline V gene lookup returns CDR1 LNHNV and CDR2 YYDKDF (reference sequence). This CDR3 has 16 amino acids. The CDR3 sequence is CATSSSRDRVQETQYF.